This TCR beta chain emerged from a study of OX40 agonist ivuxolimab in advanced cancers. Overall study context: With ivuxolimab, an agonistic anti-OX40 (CD134) antibody, patients were treated.

The germline V gene encodes CDR1 LGHNA and CDR2 YNFKEQ. This CDR3 spans 14 amino acids. V lost 3 bases, J lost 3 bases, and 11 bases lay in between. Method: immunoSEQ multiplex PCR; TCRdb's copy keeps in-frame clones and lacks some. The data contain over 80,000 clones, roughly nine tenths of them singletons. This clone occurred once. The antigen is unknown. Findings of the study overall: The mean number of expanded clones was higher in CD8+ T cells than in CD4+.

The V gene is TRBV4-2, the J gene TRBJ1-2, with D hard to call. The TCR sequence derives from an adult with an advanced solid tumor such as melanoma, head and neck, liver or kidney cancer. Here the sequenced sample was CD4+ or CD8+ T cells sorted from blood, taken in a trial of the OX40 agonist ivuxolimab. CDR3 residues: CASSQGWGDYGYTF. CDR3 bases: TGTGCCAGCAGCCAGGGGTGGGGTGACTATGGCTACACCTTC.